The 14 T cell receptor beta chains in this list originate from one sample, sequenced in a study of T-cell reconstitution after alpha-beta-depleted transplantation in children. Researchers prepared the TCRbeta library using unique molecular identifiers, the study reports. TCRdb re-analysed the PCR reads in MiXCR, keeping a single row per CDR3 protein. Among roughly 180,000 distinct CDR3 sequences listed, approximately 12% were seen once. This specimen consisted of PBMCs, obtained before TCRalphabeta/CD19-depleted stem cell transplant. The receptors come from a boy aged 2-15 years with acute myeloid leukemia, due to receive a stem cell transplant.

The table lists this clonotype with many counts. This chain joins TRBV5-6 and TRBJ1-6; 8 positions match TRBD1. V was clipped by 0 bases and J by 1 base; unmatched bases: 9. The germline CDR1 and CDR2 sequences are SGHDT and YYEEEE. This CDR3 region has 19 residues. The CDR3 nucleotides are TGTGCCAGCAGCTTGGTCGGACAGGGATTCGAGTCCTATAATTCACCCCTCCACTTT. Amino acids: CASSLVGQGFESYNSPLHF. Drawing the rest from reference TRBV5-6 and TRBJ1-6, the complete variable domain is DAGVTQSPTHLIKTRGQQVTLRCSPKSGHDTVSWYQQALGQGPQFIFQYYEEEERQRGNFPDRFSGHQFPNYSSELNVNALLLGDSALYLCASSLVGQGFESYNSPLHFGNGTRLTVT.

In this sample, this clonotype turned up a few times. The chain uses TRBV11-3 and TRBJ2-1; 9 bases are a match to TRBD1. V lost 5 bases, J lost 5 bases, and 4 bases stayed unmatched. The CDR3 sequence is 14 residues long. Germline V gene lookup returns CDR1 SGHNT and CDR2 YENEEA. The CDR3 sequence is CASSPRTGDNEQFF. CDR3 bases: TGTGCCAGCAGCCCCCGGACAGGGGACAATGAGCAGTTCTTC.

As for this clonotype: Mismatch with germline at one junction end may stem from a read error. This chain joins TRBV6-1 and TRBJ1-1; D uncertain. The germline V gene has CDR1 MNHNS and CDR2 SASEGT. This CDR3 has 14 residues. The CDR3 DNA follows: TGTGCCTGCAGTCCCCTCGGGATGAACACTGAAGCTTTCTTT. Its protein is CACSPLGMNTEAFF.

This clonotype was observed many times. V is TRBV4-1 and J is TRBJ2-4; maybe TRBD2 (5 bases). The V end was cut by 0 bases, the J end by 7 bases, with 10 bases between. CDR1 is MGHRA and CDR2 is YSYEKL in the germline V gene. The CDR3 covers 14 residues. DNA for the CDR3: TGCGCCAGCAGCCAAGAAGGACTGGGGAACATTCAGTACTTC. This codes for CASSQEGLGNIQYF.

This clonotype was counted at least ten times. The rearrangement links TRBV2 to TRBJ2-7; TRBD2 agrees at 7 bases. This CDR3 is built from 13 residues. Trimming at V came to 5 bases and at J to 0 bases, leaving 1 base not matched to a gene. Germline loops: CDR1 SNHLY, CDR2 FYNNEI. In DNA, the CDR3 is TGTGCCAGCAGTCGGGACTACTCCTACGAGCAGTACTTC. Translated, it gives CASSRDYSYEQYF. Together with reference TRBV2 and TRBJ2-7, the CDR3 gives the full variable domain: EPEVTQTPSHQVTQMGQEVILRCVPISNHLYFYWYRQILGQKVEFLVSFYNNEISEKSEIFDDQFSVERPDGSNFTLKIRSTKLEDSAMYFCASSRDYSYEQYFGPGTRLTVT.

This clonotype occurred many times. V usage is TRBV12-3 or TRBV12-4 and J usage is TRBJ2-5; TRBD1 agrees at 11 bases. The CDR3 extends over 15 amino acids. Unmatched junction bases numbered 4, after V lost 2 bases and J lost 5 bases. The CDR3 is CASSLPGTGGETQYF. CDR3 in DNA: TGTGCCAGCAGTTTACCCGGGACAGGGGGGGAGACCCAGTACTTC.

This clonotype was found many times. The chain has TRBV6-5 and TRBJ2-7; D possibly corresponds to TRBD2 (6 bases). CDR3 size: 14 residues. Germline V gives CDR1 MNHEY, CDR2 SVGAGI. The germline V and J ends were trimmed by 0 bases and 2 bases, with 8 bases remaining between them. The CDR3 DNA sequence: TGTGCCAGCAGTTACTCGAGACTAGCCTACGAGCAGTACTTC. This gives the protein CASSYSRLAYEQYF.

This clonotype was counted ten times or more. For the CDR3, the DNA is TGCAGTGTCCAATACCTCGACGGAAACTATGGCTACACCTTC. It is translated as CSVQYLDGNYGYTF. The chain has TRBV20-1 and TRBJ1-2; no definite D call. The CDR3 contains 14 residues. The germline V gene encodes CDR1 DFQATT and CDR2 SNEGSKA (reference sequence). Between the trimmed V and J ends, which lost 7 bases and 2 bases, there was a span of 17 bases.

This chain uses TRBV28 with TRBJ2-5; D not resolved. Germline lookup yields CDR1 MDHEN and CDR2 SYDVKM. The ends were cut back, 10 bases at V and 0 bases at J, with 21 bases in the middle. The CDR3 covers 16 residues. The CDR3 DNA sequence: TGTGCCATGGGCCCCGGGCTGACGTGCTACCAAGAGACCCAGTACTTC. Amino acid sequence: CAMGPGLTCYQETQYF.

The chain employs TRBV28 and TRBJ2-1; D ambiguous. There are 13 residues in the CDR3. V shed 5 bases and J shed 10 bases, with 15 bases lying between them. Germline V gives CDR1 MDHEN, CDR2 SYDVKM. CDR3 loop: CASSQSLKTEQFF. Written as DNA, the CDR3 is TGTGCCAGCAGTCAATCTCTTAAAACGGAGCAGTTCTTC.

This chain joins TRBV20-1 and TRBJ1-3, with TRBD1 identical over 7 bases. The CDR3 is 15 residues long. The germline CDR1 and CDR2 sequences are DFQATT and SNEGSKA (reference sequence). The CDR3 here is CFARGDRFSGNTIYF. The CDR3 coding sequence is TGCTTTGCTAGAGGGGACAGATTCTCTGGAAACACCATATATTTT.

This clonotype has a count of ten or more. V is TRBV5-1 and J is TRBJ1-1; D not certain. The CDR3 has 15 residues. Germline V gene data show CDR1 as SGHRS and CDR2 as YFSETQ. V was shortened by 2 bases and J by 0 bases, with 11 bases between the two germline ends. The CDR3 sequence: CASSFNSLMNTEAFF. The CDR3 DNA follows: TGCGCCAGCAGCTTTAACAGCTTGATGAACACTGAAGCTTTCTTT.

This clonotype was seen repeatedly, ten times or more. The chain uses TRBV7-9 and TRBJ2-7; D not resolved. Germline-derived CDR1 and CDR2 are SEHNR and FQNEAQ (reference sequence). The V gene lost 5 bases and the J gene lost 3 bases, with 8 bases spanning the gap. The CDR3 runs 12 residues. The CDR3 DNA sequence: TGTGCCAGCAGCCACACATACTACGAGCAGTACTTC. It encodes CASSHTYYEQYF.

This clonotype was seen at least ten times. The chain combines TRBV7-9 with TRBJ1-2; TRBD1 is a possible D gene (5 bases). This CDR3 is built from 14 residues. Germline CDR1 and CDR2: SEHNR and FQNEAQ (reference sequence). V was clipped by 4 bases and J by 8 bases, with 17 bases between them. The CDR3 nucleotides read TGTGCCAGCAGCTCGGTGGGGGAGGGATTCGGCTACACCTTC. Its protein product is CASSSVGEGFGYTF.